The 25 T cell receptor beta chains in this list originate from one sample, sequenced in a study of T cells in Graves' hyperthyroidism and ophthalmopathy. TCR beta CDR3 region amplification was performed from RNA transcripts. First-round RT-PCR targeting the TCR CDR3 was performed with the HTBI primer set. TCRdb re-analysed the multiplex PCR reads in MiXCR, keeping a single row per CDR3 protein. The profile shows around 270,000 distinct CDR3 sequences, less than 20% of them singletons. The source material was blood. These receptor sequences come from a man aged 50-59 years with Graves' ophthalmopathy.

This clonotype showed up many times. The chain has TRBV11-3 and TRBJ2-3; TRBD1 is a possible D gene (5 bases). Per germline, CDR1 SGHNT and CDR2 YENEEA. V dropped 2 bases and J dropped 4 bases, with 7 bases sitting between them. The CDR3 extends over 13 amino acids. CDR3 residues: CASSLTGADTQYF. The CDR3 region has the DNA TGTGCCAGCAGCTTAACAGGAGCAGATACGCAGTATTTT.

This clonotype was counted at least ten times. The gene calls are TRBV2 and TRBJ1-5; TRBD1 is a possible D gene (6 bases). The CDR3 runs to 16 residues. V was pared by 3 bases and J by 3 bases, with 15 bases between. Per germline, CDR1 SNHLY and CDR2 FYNNEI. The CDR3 sequence: CASSDHGTLNNQPQHF. As DNA, the CDR3 is TGTGCCAGCAGTGATCATGGGACATTAAACAATCAGCCCCAGCATTTT.

This clonotype was observed a handful of times. The genes are TRBV20-1 and TRBJ2-7; perhaps D is TRBD1 or TRBD2 (5 bases each). Germline-derived CDR1 and CDR2 are DFQATT and SNEGSKA (reference sequence). The V and J ends lost 6 bases and 4 bases respectively, with 31 bases between them. The CDR3 is 18 residues long. CDR3 nucleotides: TGCAGTGCGGCGGGTGGGTTAGTCGATGGGACCAAACCTTACGAGCAGTACTTC. It is translated as CSAAGGLVDGTKPYEQYF.

The V call is TRBV27, the J call TRBJ1-2; maybe TRBD1 (6 bases). The CDR3 consists of 14 residues. The germline CDR1 and CDR2 sequences are MNHEY and SMNVEV (reference sequence). V lost 3 bases, J lost 2 bases, and 10 bases lay in between. CDR3 sequence: CASSFFGQNYGYTF. For the CDR3, the DNA is TGTGCCAGCAGTTTCTTCGGACAGAACTATGGCTACACCTTC.

The CDR3: CSVVGGAPQDEQYF. In DNA, the CDR3 is TGCAGTGTTGTGGGGGGCGCACCTCAGGACGAGCAGTACTTC. The chain is built from TRBV20-1 and TRBJ2-7; D is tentatively TRBD1 or TRBD2 (6 bases each). In germline, CDR1 is DFQATT, CDR2 SNEGSKA (reference sequence). V was shortened by 7 bases and J by 5 bases, with 21 bases between the two germline ends. The CDR3 spans 14 residues.

CDR3 amino acids: CAIGGGFYGYTF. The CDR3 bases are TGTGCCATCGGCGGGGGGTTCTATGGCTACACCTTC. The chain employs TRBV3-1 and TRBJ1-2, with D tentatively TRBD1 (5 bases). This CDR3 is 12 amino acids long. Germline CDR1 LGHDT, CDR2 YNNKEL (reference sequence). Trimming left V 10 bases short and J 4 bases short, with 13 bases between.

This clonotype was seen a few times. J is TRBJ2-7 and V is TRBV12-3 or TRBV12-4, with D maybe TRBD2 (5 bases). CDR3 length: 14 amino acids. Trimming pared 6 bases from V and 3 bases from J, leaving 15 bases between. The CDR3 DNA is TGTGCCAGCAGCCTAGGACTGACCTTCTACGAGCAGTACTTC. Translation gives CASSLGLTFYEQYF.

This clonotype occurred many times. The chain recombines TRBV2 with TRBJ2-1; D gene ambiguous. This CDR3 has 12 amino acids. V lost 2 bases to trimming and J lost 9 bases, with 8 bases between them. Germline CDR1 SNHLY, CDR2 FYNNEI. The CDR3 loop reads CASSELLGEQFF. The CDR3 DNA reads as TGTGCCAGCAGTGAATTGTTGGGTGAGCAGTTCTTC.

This clonotype was counted at least ten times. This chain uses TRBV6-2 or TRBV6-3 with TRBJ2-7, with 7 bases matching TRBD2. The CDR3 spans 16 residues. The V gene end was trimmed by 2 bases and the J gene end by 1 base; junction bases not matched to a gene: 8. The germline gives CDR1 MNHEY, CDR2 SVGEGT. For the CDR3, the DNA is TGTGCCAGCAGTTACCGCCTTGGGGGGGGATCCTACGAGCAGTACTTC. Translation: CASSYRLGGGSYEQYF.

This sequence joins TRBV14 and TRBJ1-2; possible D gene TRBD1, 5 bases. The CDR3 runs 14 residues. Trimming stripped 1 base from V and 8 bases from J, with 14 bases between. CDR1 and CDR2 (germline): SGHDN, FVKESK. In DNA, the CDR3 is TGTGCCAGCAGCCAAGTTGAAGGGGCAGGAGGCTACACCTTC. This gives the protein CASSQVEGAGGYTF.

There are many counts of this clonotype. The rearrangement links TRBV2 to TRBJ2-3; TRBD1 matches 7 bases. The germline V gene has CDR1 SNHLY and CDR2 FYNNEI. The trim removed 6 bases at V and 3 bases at J, leaving 0 bases unmatched. The CDR3 consists of 12 residues. DNA for the CDR3: TGTGCCAGCAGGGGACAGACAGATACGCAGTATTTT. Translating gives CASRGQTDTQYF.

This clonotype came up a few times. This rearrangement joins TRBV6-1 to TRBJ2-7; 8 nucleotides agree with TRBD2. The CDR3 runs to 14 residues. Germline V gene sequence: CDR1 MNHNS, CDR2 SASEGT. Trimming removed 6 bases from V and 0 bases from J; junction bases left unmatched: 4. The CDR3 DNA reads as TGTGCCAGCAGCAAACGGGAGGGCTCCTACGAGCAGTACTTC. Translation: CASSKREGSYEQYF.

This clonotype was counted at least ten times. As DNA, the CDR3 is TGTGCCAGTGTACAGGGGGGGTATAGCAATCAGCCCCAGCATTTT. Translated: CASVQGGYSNQPQHF. The genes are TRBV28 and TRBJ1-5, with 8 nucleotides matching TRBD1. The CDR3 has 15 residues. V trimming: 9 bases; J trimming: 0 bases; junction bases outside the gene matches: 7. The germline CDR1 and CDR2 sequences are MDHEN and SYDVKM.

This clonotype was counted many times. V is TRBV7-3 and J is TRBJ2-3; D not resolved. The germline gives CDR1 SGHTA, CDR2 FQGTGA. The V gene lost 5 bases and the J gene lost 0 bases, with 12 bases spanning the gap. This CDR3 has 15 residues. The CDR3 protein is CASSTSGASTDTQYF. The CDR3 bases are TGTGCCAGCAGCACATCAGGAGCGAGCACAGATACGCAGTATTTT. Filled out from reference TRBV7-3 and TRBJ2-3, the complete variable domain reads GAGVSQTPSNKVTEKGKYVELRCDPISGHTALYWYRQSLGQGPEFLIYFQGTGAADDSGLPNDRFFAVRPEGSVSTLKIQRTERGDSAVYLCASSTSGASTDTQYFGPGTRLTVL.

This clonotype has at least ten counts. The J gene is TRBJ2-3, the V gene TRBV9, with 11 bases fitting TRBD1. Germline V lookup: CDR1 SGDLS, CDR2 YYNGEE. This CDR3 is 15 amino acids long. Unmatched junction bases numbered 3, after V lost 2 bases and J lost 4 bases. As DNA, the CDR3 is TGTGCCAGCAGCGTCCGGACAGGGGGCTCAGATACGCAGTATTTT. Its translation is CASSVRTGGSDTQYF.

The count of this clonotype is one. This chain's CDR3 is CASTRTGGLYNEQFF. In DNA, the CDR3 is TGTGCCAGCACCAGGACTGGAGGGCTCTACAATGAGCAGTTCTTC. The J gene is TRBJ2-1, the V gene TRBV28; weak D call: TRBD2 (6 bases). From germline, CDR1 is MDHEN and CDR2 SYDVKM. The CDR3 totals 15 residues. V was cut by 7 bases and J by 3 bases, with 16 bases left in between.

This clonotype was counted between two and nine times. The chain carries TRBV27 and TRBJ2-5; possible D gene TRBD1, 6 bases. V lost 0 bases and J lost 2, with 16 bases in between. CDR1 is MNHEY, CDR2 SMNVEV, per germline (reference sequence). This CDR3 has 17 residues. The CDR3 region has the DNA TGTGCCAGCAGTTTATCGTTTTGGACAGCTTTTCAAGAGACCCAGTACTTC. This translates into CASSLSFWTAFQETQYF.

The table lists this clonotype with a few counts. This chain links TRBV6-1 with TRBJ1-5; 8 nucleotides align to TRBD1. Germline V gives CDR1 MNHNS, CDR2 SASEGT. This CDR3 contains 13 residues. Unmatched junction bases numbered 9, after V lost 10 bases and J lost 7 bases. The CDR3 protein is CATSGDRGQPQHF. CDR3 nucleotides: TGTGCCACCTCCGGAGACAGGGGACAGCCCCAGCATTTT.

This clonotype was observed at least ten times. The chain recombines TRBV28 with TRBJ2-7; 7 bases agree with TRBD2. The CDR3 length is 14 residues. V shed 7 bases and J 3 bases; nucleotides not matched to a gene: 9. The V gene's germline CDR1 is MDHEN and CDR2 SYDVKM. The CDR3 sequence is CASMRGLKDYEQYF. CDR3 DNA: TGTGCCAGCATGCGGGGACTAAAGGACTACGAGCAGTACTTC.

The table lists this clonotype with many counts. This chain joins TRBV20-1 and TRBJ1-5, with D possibly matching TRBD1 (5 bases). Germline CDR1 and CDR2: DFQATT and SNEGSKA (reference sequence). Trimming shortened V by 6 bases and J by 9 bases, and 21 bases separated the two germline ends. The length of the CDR3 is 14 residues. The CDR3 loop is CSAAEGSGSGPQHF. The CDR3 DNA reads as TGCAGTGCCGCCGAGGGGAGTGGGTCCGGGCCCCAGCATTTT.

Ten or more counts support this clonotype. V is TRBV7-8 and J is TRBJ2-5; D may be TRBD2 (5 bases). Per germline, CDR1 SGHVS and CDR2 FQNEAQ. V was pared by 2 bases and J by 4 bases, with 14 bases between. This CDR3 is built from 15 residues. The CDR3 loop reads CASSLRSGVGETQYF. DNA of the CDR3: TGTGCCAGCAGCTTAAGGTCCGGGGTCGGAGAGACCCAGTACTTC.

This clonotype was seen at least ten times. The chain links TRBV28 to TRBJ2-3, with 9 bases matching TRBD1. V lost 6 bases, J lost 4 bases, and 11 bases stayed unmatched. The germline CDR1 and CDR2 sequences are MDHEN and SYDVKM. The length of the CDR3 is 16 residues. CDR3 DNA sequence: TGTGCCAGCAGACCAGTAAGGGGACAGGGATCAGATACGCAGTATTTT. It translates to CASRPVRGQGSDTQYF. Full variable domain (rest looked up from reference TRBV28 and TRBJ2-3): DVKVTQSSRYLVKRTGEKVFLECVQDMDHENMFWYRQDPGLGLRLIYFSYDVKMKEKGDIPEGYSVSREKKERFSLILESASTNQTSMYLCASRPVRGQGSDTQYFGPGTRLTVL.

The sample holds a few counts of this clonotype. The chain uses TRBV6-2 or TRBV6-3 and TRBJ2-3; tentative D call: TRBD2 (6 bases). Germline V gene data show CDR1 as MNHEY and CDR2 as SVGEGT. The CDR3 is 15 residues long. Trimming left V 10 bases short and J 4 bases short, with 21 bases between. This CDR3 is CANSQLALESDTQYF. DNA of the CDR3: TGTGCCAACAGCCAACTAGCCTTGGAATCAGATACGCAGTATTTT.

The table lists this clonotype with many counts. Here the CDR3 reads CASSYSTDTQYF. The DNA for the CDR3 is TGTGCCAGCAGTTATTCGACAGATACGCAGTATTTT. V gene TRBV5-6 combines with J gene TRBJ2-3; D not resolved. V lost 5 bases to trimming and J lost 3 bases, with 7 bases between them. The germline gives CDR1 SGHDT, CDR2 YYEEEE. The CDR3 extends over 12 amino acids.

This clonotype occurred many times. V and J are TRBV7-3 and TRBJ2-1, with 9 positions matching TRBD1. Germline V gives CDR1 SGHTA, CDR2 FQGTGA. Trimming cost V 5 bases and J 10 bases; bases outside gene matches: 15. There are 16 residues in the CDR3. The CDR3 reads CASSTPAGTGLGEQFF. The DNA for the CDR3 is TGTGCCAGCAGCACACCTGCCGGGACAGGGTTAGGAGAGCAGTTCTTC.